The text below deals with one T cell receptor beta chain. This entry is derived from a study of shared clonotypes between healthy human individuals. This CDR3 region has 11 residues. CDR1 MNHNY and CDR2 SVGAGI come from the germline V gene (reference sequence). V was shortened by 7 bases and J by 7 bases, with 11 bases between the two germline ends. Profiled with immunoSEQ multiplex PCR; TCRdb holds only in-frame clones, not every one. The sample consists of approximately 2,000,000 clones, 93% of them appearing once. As defined, naive CD8 cells were CD45RO-negative and positively selected for CCR7, with terminally differentiated effector memory CD45RA+ cells excluded.

This TCR came from a man aged 18 to 30 in good health. Some clones in this sample may be carry-over from other donors' samples. The gene calls are TRBV6-6 and TRBJ2-7, with a possible D match to TRBD2 (6 bases). The sample comprised naive CD8+ T cells from PBMCs. In DNA, the CDR3 is TGTGCCAGCACGTCCGGGGGAGAGCAGTACTTC. This encodes CASTSGGEQYF.